These T cell receptor beta chains were read from a single sample in a study of T-cell memory formation after mild COVID-19. TCRdb reprocessed the 5' RACE reads via MiXCR and lists one record per CDR3 protein. The sample yields 350,000 to 400,000 distinct CDR3 sequences, around a fifth seen once. The sequenced sample consisted of PBMCs or a T cell subset sorted from them (not recorded which). These receptors were obtained from an adult woman who had mild COVID-19 (a few samples of this study predate the infection). Cell type and time point are not known. Both conserved end residues are part of each CDR3. The D gene is left open where the match is weak. Clone size is stated in some rows and not others, as once, few, many or a class when expanded.

CDR3: CASSQLAGGVYEQYF; DNA: TGTGCCAGCAGTCAGCTAGCGGGAGGTGTTTACGAGCAGTACTTC; D: TRBD2; size: -; V: TRBV12-3/TRBV12-4; J: TRBJ2-7
CDR3: CASSSTGQSPYEQYF; DNA: TGTGCCAGCAGCTCGACGGGACAATCTCCCTACGAGCAGTACTTC; D: -; size: few; V: TRBV7-8; J: TRBJ2-7
CDR3: CASSQRHLKGGNSYEQYF; DNA: TGTGCCAGCAGCCAGAGACATCTAAAAGGGGGGAACTCCTACGAGCAGTACTTC; D: -; size: -; V: TRBV5-4; J: TRBJ2-7
CDR3: CASTPAGVVTDTQYF; DNA: TGTGCCAGCACCCCAGCGGGAGTCGTCACAGATACGCAGTATTTT; D: TRBD2; size: -; V: TRBV2; J: TRBJ2-3
CDR3: CSARWRNPVGGELFF; DNA: TGCAGTGCTAGATGGAGGAATCCGGTTGGCGGGGAGCTGTTTTTT; D: -; size: few; V: TRBV20-1; J: TRBJ2-2
CDR3: CASSLALQGGRSYEQYF; DNA: TGCGCCAGCAGCTTGGCCCTACAGGGAGGAAGATCCTACGAGCAGTACTTC; D: -; size: many; V: TRBV5-1; J: TRBJ2-7
CDR3: CASSQEMALQETQYF; DNA: TGTGCCAGCAGCCAAGAGATGGCTTTACAAGAGACCCAGTACTTC; D: -; size: few; V: TRBV3-1; J: TRBJ2-5
CDR3: CSAPIYEQYF; DNA: TGCAGTGCTCCAATTTACGAGCAGTACTTC; D: -; size: few; V: TRBV20-1; J: TRBJ2-7
CDR3: CASSLVVRGVLTDTQYF; DNA: TGTGCCAGCAGCTTAGTTGTACGTGGGGTACTCACAGATACGCAGTATTTT; D: -; size: few; V: TRBV7-6; J: TRBJ2-3
CDR3: CSTRGAADTQYF; DNA: TGCAGTACCCGCGGGGCGGCAGATACGCAGTATTTT; D: -; size: few; V: TRBV20-1; J: TRBJ2-3
CDR3: CASSRTGGDNYEQYF; DNA: TGCGCCAGCAGCAGGACAGGGGGAGACAACTACGAGCAGTACTTC; D: TRBD1; size: few; V: TRBV5-1; J: TRBJ2-7
CDR3: CASSTTGSETQYF; DNA: TGTGCCAGCAGCACAACAGGGTCGGAGACCCAGTACTTC; D: -; size: few; V: TRBV7-8; J: TRBJ2-5
CDR3: CASSLDPPGGISGNTIYF; DNA: TGTGCCAGCAGCTTAGATCCCCCTGGGGGTATCTCTGGAAACACCATATATTTT; D: -; size: -; V: TRBV7-2; J: TRBJ1-3
CDR3: CASSSTGTPGELFF; DNA: TGTGCCAGCAGCTCTACAGGGACTCCCGGGGAGCTGTTTTTT; D: -; size: -; V: TRBV7-3; J: TRBJ2-2
CDR3: CASSRRRGSGKETQYF; DNA: TGTGCCAGCAGCCGGAGGCGCGGGAGTGGCAAAGAGACCCAGTACTTC; D: TRBD2; size: few; V: TRBV6-2/TRBV6-3; J: TRBJ2-5
CDR3: CASSLMSREFGNQPQHF; DNA: TGTGCCAGCAGCCTCATGTCAAGGGAATTCGGCAATCAGCCCCAGCATTTT; D: -; size: -; V: TRBV7-2; J: TRBJ1-5
CDR3: CSASASTGRYGYTF; DNA: TGCAGTGCTAGCGCCTCTACAGGGCGGTATGGCTACACCTTC; D: -; size: many; V: TRBV20-1; J: TRBJ1-2
CDR3: CASNRGGVQETQYF; DNA: TGTGCCAGCAACCGCGGGGGGGTCCAAGAGACCCAGTACTTC; D: TRBD2; size: -; V: TRBV2; J: TRBJ2-5
CDR3: CASSVRSDRMADTQYF; DNA: TGCGCCAGCAGCGTTAGATCGGACAGGATGGCAGATACGCAGTATTTT; D: TRBD1; size: -; V: TRBV5-1; J: TRBJ2-3
CDR3: CASSARDGGRFYEQYF; DNA: TGTGCCAGCAGCGCCCGGGATGGGGGGAGGTTCTACGAGCAGTACTTC; D: -; size: few; V: TRBV7-9; J: TRBJ2-7
CDR3: CASSAASGSREQYF; DNA: TGTGCCAGCAGTGCGGCTAGCGGGAGTCGCGAGCAGTACTTC; D: TRBD2; size: few; V: TRBV6-1; J: TRBJ2-7
CDR3: CAPATDLSYEQYF; DNA: TGTGCCCCCGCGACGGACTTGAGCTACGAGCAGTACTTC; D: -; size: -; V: TRBV6-6; J: TRBJ2-7
CDR3: CASGRGRNTEAFF; DNA: TGTGCCAGCGGAAGGGGTAGGAACACTGAAGCTTTCTTT; D: -; size: -; V: TRBV7-8; J: TRBJ1-1
CDR3: CSAFDRGQETQYF; DNA: TGCAGTGCCTTCGACAGGGGCCAAGAGACCCAGTACTTC; D: TRBD1; size: -; V: TRBV20-1; J: TRBJ2-5
CDR3: CATRPPDSPYGYTF; DNA: TGTGCCACCCGACCCCCGGACAGCCCCTATGGCTACACCTTC; D: -; size: few; V: TRBV7-9; J: TRBJ1-2
CDR3: CASSLAGTGNDEQFF; DNA: TGCGCCAGCAGCTTGGCTGGGACAGGGAACGATGAGCAGTTCTTC; D: TRBD1; size: many; V: TRBV5-1; J: TRBJ2-1
CDR3: CASSGRQGTPTDTQYF; DNA: TGTGCCAGCAGCGGTCGACAGGGGACCCCCACAGATACGCAGTATTTT; D: TRBD1; size: many; V: TRBV7-2; J: TRBJ2-3
CDR3: CASRPGTGGDTQYF; DNA: TGTGCCAGCAGACCCGGGACAGGGGGGGATACGCAGTATTTT; D: TRBD1; size: few; V: TRBV7-6; J: TRBJ2-3
CDR3: CASSPGHKETQYF; DNA: TGTGCCAGCTCACCGGGACATAAAGAGACCCAGTACTTC; D: -; size: -; V: TRBV18; J: TRBJ2-5
CDR3: CASSLQQGKGEAFF; DNA: TGTGCCAGCAGCCTTCAACAGGGAAAAGGCGAAGCTTTCTTT; D: -; size: few; V: TRBV7-9; J: TRBJ1-1
CDR3: CASSLLAEEQYF; DNA: TGTGCCAGCAGTCTCTTAGCAGAGGAGCAGTACTTC; D: -; size: once; V: TRBV6-1; J: TRBJ2-7
CDR3: CASSLIFGVTDTQYF; DNA: TGTGCCAGCAGCTTAATCTTCGGGGTCACAGATACGCAGTATTTT; D: -; size: -; V: TRBV7-9; J: TRBJ2-3
CDR3: CAWSDFLANEQFF; DNA: TGTGCCTGGAGCGACTTTTTGGCAAATGAGCAGTTCTTC; D: -; size: few; V: TRBV30; J: TRBJ2-1
CDR3: CASSLDPGAPYEQYF; DNA: TGCGCCAGCAGCTTGGACCCGGGAGCCCCCTACGAGCAGTACTTC; D: -; size: few; V: TRBV5-1; J: TRBJ2-7
CDR3: CASSFPGTAYEQYF; DNA: TGTGCCAGCAGTTTCCCGGGCACCGCCTACGAGCAGTACTTC; D: -; size: few; V: TRBV12-3/TRBV12-4; J: TRBJ2-7